This T cell receptor beta chain was profiled in a study of T cell repertoires in cytomegalovirus infection. Across the study: Public TCR beta signatures provided an indication of both CMV infection and a matching HLA type.

Using its own MiXCR run on the reads, TCRdb lists one record per CDR3 protein. The repertoire holds 100,000 to 150,000 distinct CDR3 sequences, with roughly a third as singletons. With regard to this clonotype: Its target is unknown.

The CDR3 sequence is 14 residues long. Germline V gives CDR1 MNHEY, CDR2 SVGAGI. Trimming cost V 0 bases and J 4 bases, with 9 bases left between them. The clonotype originates from a human donor in good health (CMV status not recorded). Some clones in this sample may be carry-over from other donors' samples. The sample here was CD8+ T cells from cultured PBMCs, taken from culture after CMV antigen stimulation. This sequence joins TRBV6-5 and TRBJ2-5; D is ambiguous. CDR3 loop: CASSYSGLPETQYF. The CDR3 bases are TGTGCCAGCAGTTACTCAGGCCTCCCAGAGACCCAGTACTTC.